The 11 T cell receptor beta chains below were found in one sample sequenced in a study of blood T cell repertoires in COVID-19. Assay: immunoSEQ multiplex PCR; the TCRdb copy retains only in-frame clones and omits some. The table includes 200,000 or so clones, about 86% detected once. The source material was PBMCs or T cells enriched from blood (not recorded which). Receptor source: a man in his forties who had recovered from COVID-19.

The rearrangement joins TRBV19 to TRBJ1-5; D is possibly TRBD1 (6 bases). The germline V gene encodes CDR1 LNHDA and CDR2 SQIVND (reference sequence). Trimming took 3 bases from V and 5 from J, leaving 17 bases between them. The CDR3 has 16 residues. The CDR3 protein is CASSIYSDSKHQPQHF. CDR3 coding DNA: TGTGCCAGTAGTATTTACTCGGACAGCAAACATCAGCCCCAGCATTTT.

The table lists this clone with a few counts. The CDR3 DNA reads TGTGCCAGTAACAGGGGTCGGAGTGAAAAACTGTTTTTT. The encoded protein is CASNRGRSEKLFF. The rearrangement links TRBV19 to TRBJ1-4; TRBD1 matches at 7 bases. The V gene's germline CDR1 is LNHDA and CDR2 SQIVND (reference sequence). V trimming: 7 bases; J trimming: 7 bases; junction bases outside the gene matches: 6. The CDR3 length is 13 residues.

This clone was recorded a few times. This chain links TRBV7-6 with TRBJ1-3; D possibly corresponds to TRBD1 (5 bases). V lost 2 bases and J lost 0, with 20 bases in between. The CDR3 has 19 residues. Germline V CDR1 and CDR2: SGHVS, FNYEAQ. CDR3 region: CASSLFQVGLGGSGNTIYF. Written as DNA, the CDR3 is TGTGCCAGCAGCTTATTTCAGGTTGGACTGGGGGGCTCTGGAAACACCATATATTTT.

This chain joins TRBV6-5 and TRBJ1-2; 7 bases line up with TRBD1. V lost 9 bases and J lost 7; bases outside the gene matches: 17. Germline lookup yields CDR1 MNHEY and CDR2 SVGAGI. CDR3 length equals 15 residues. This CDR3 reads CASTHPRQGPRGYTF. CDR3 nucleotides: TGTGCCAGTACACATCCAAGACAGGGCCCCCGTGGCTACACCTTC.

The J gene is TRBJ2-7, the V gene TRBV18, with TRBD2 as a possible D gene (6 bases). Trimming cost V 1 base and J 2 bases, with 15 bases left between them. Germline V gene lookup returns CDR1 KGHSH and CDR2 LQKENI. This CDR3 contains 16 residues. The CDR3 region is CASSPLAGRLTYEQYF. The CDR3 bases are TGTGCCAGCTCACCACTAGCCGGGAGACTGACCTACGAGCAGTACTTC.

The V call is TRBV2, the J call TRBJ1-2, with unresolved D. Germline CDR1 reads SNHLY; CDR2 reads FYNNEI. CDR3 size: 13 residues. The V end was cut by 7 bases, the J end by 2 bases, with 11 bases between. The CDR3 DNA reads TGTGCCAGCATGCGGGGAACCAACTATGGCTACACCTTC. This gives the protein CASMRGTNYGYTF.

CDR3 sequence (DNA): TGTGCCAGCAGCTTGGTATTGACAGATACGCAGTATTTT. It yields the protein CASSLVLTDTQYF. V gene TRBV5-4 combines with J gene TRBJ2-3; no definite D call. This CDR3 is built from 13 residues. The V and J ends lost 0 bases and 3 bases respectively, with 5 bases between them. The germline CDR1 and CDR2 sequences are SGHNT and YYREEE (reference sequence). Full variable domain (rest looked up from reference TRBV5-4 and TRBJ2-3): ETGVTQSPTHLIKTRGQQVTLRCSSQSGHNTVSWYQQALGQGPQFIFQYYREEENGRGNFPPRFSGLQFPNYSSELNVNALELDDSALYLCASSLVLTDTQYFGPGTRLTVL.

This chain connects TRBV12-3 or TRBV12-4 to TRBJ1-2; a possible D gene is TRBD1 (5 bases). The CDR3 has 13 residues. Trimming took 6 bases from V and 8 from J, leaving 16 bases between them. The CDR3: CASRSNGGIGYTF. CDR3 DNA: TGTGCCAGCAGGTCAAACGGGGGGATAGGCTACACCTTC.

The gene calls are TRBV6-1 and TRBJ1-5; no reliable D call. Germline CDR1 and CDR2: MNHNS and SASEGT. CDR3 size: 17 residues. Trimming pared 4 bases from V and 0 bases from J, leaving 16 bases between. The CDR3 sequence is CASSGRRERYSNQPQHF. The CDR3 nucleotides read TGTGCCAGCAGTGGCCGACGGGAGAGATATAGCAATCAGCCCCAGCATTTT.

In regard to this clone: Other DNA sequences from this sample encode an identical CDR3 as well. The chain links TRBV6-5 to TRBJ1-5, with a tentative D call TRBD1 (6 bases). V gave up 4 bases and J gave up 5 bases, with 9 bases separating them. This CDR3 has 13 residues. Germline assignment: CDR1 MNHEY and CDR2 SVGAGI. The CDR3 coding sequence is TGTGCCAGCAGTTTAGACAGGTATCAGCCCCAGCATTTT. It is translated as CASSLDRYQPQHF.

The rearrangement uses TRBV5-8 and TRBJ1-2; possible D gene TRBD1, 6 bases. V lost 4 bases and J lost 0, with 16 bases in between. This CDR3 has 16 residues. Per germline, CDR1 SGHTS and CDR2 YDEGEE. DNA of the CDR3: TGTGCCAGCAGCCTCCGGGACACCAATTCTAACTATGGCTACACCTTC. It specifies CASSLRDTNSNYGYTF. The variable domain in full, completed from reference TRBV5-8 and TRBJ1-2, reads EAGVTQSPTHLIKTRGQQATLRCSPISGHTSVYWYQQALGLGLQFLLWYDEGEERNRGNFPPRFSGRQFPNYSSELNVNALELEDSALYLCASSLRDTNSNYGYTFGSGTRLTVV.